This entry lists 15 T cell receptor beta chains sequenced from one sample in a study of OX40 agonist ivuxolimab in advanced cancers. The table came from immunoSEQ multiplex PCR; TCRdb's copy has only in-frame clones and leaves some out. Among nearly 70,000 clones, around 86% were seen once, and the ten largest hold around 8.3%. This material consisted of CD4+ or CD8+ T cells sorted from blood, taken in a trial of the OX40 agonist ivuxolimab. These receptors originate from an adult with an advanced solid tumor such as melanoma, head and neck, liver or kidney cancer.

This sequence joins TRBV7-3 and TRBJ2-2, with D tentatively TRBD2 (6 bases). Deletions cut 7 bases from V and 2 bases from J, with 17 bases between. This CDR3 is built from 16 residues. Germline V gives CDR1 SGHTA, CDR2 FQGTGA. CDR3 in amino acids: CASTLEGGTNTGELFF. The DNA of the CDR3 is TGTGCCAGCACCCTGGAGGGCGGGACCAACACCGGGGAGCTGTTTTTT.

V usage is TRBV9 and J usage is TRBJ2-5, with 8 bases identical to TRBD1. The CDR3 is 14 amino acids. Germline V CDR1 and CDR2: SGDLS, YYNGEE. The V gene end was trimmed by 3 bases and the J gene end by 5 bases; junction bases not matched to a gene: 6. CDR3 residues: CASSADRVRETQYF. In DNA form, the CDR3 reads TGTGCCAGCAGCGCGGACAGGGTCAGGGAGACCCAGTACTTC.

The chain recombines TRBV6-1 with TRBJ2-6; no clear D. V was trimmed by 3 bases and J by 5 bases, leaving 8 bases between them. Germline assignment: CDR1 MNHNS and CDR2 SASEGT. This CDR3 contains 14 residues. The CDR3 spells CASSEVPRANVLTF. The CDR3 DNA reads TGTGCCAGCAGTGAGGTACCACGGGCCAACGTCCTGACTTTC.

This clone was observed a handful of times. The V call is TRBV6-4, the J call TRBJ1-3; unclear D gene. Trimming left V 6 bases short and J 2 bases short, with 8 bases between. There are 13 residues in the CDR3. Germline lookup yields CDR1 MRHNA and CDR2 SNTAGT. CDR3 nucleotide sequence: TGTGCCAGCAGCCTGACCCCTGGAAACACCATATATTTT. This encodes CASSLTPGNTIYF.

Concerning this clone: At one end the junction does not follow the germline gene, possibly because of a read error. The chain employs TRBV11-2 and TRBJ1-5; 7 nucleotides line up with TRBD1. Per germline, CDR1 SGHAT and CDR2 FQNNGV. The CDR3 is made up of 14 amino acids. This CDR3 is CASSLDSGGQPQHF. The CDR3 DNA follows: TGTGCCAGCAGCCTAGACTCAGGGGGACAGCCCCAGCATTTT.

The CDR3 region has the DNA TGTGCCTGGAGTGTAGGTCAGGGGCCTTCAGCTTTCTTT. It codes for CAWSVGQGPSAFF. J is TRBJ1-1 and V is TRBV30, with a possible D match to TRBD1 (6 bases). The length of the CDR3 is 13 residues. Between the trimmed V and J ends, which lost 0 bases and 10 bases, there was a span of 15 bases. Germline loops: CDR1 GTSNPN, CDR2 SVGIG (reference sequence).

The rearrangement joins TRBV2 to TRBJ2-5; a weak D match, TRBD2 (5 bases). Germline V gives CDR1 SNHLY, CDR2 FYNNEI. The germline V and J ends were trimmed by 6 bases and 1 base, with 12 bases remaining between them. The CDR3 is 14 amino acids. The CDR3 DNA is TGTGCCAGCAGGCTAAGGGAGTCCCAAGAGACCCAGTACTTC. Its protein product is CASRLRESQETQYF.

The DNA for the CDR3 is TGTGCCTGGAGGACAGGGGGCAAGAACACTGAAGCTTTCTTT. This sequence encodes CAWRTGGKNTEAFF. V is TRBV30 and J is TRBJ1-1; 10 bases map to TRBD1. V was pared by 3 bases and J by 1 base, with 2 bases of the junction left unmatched. Germline V gene data show CDR1 as GTSNPN and CDR2 as SVGIG (reference sequence). CDR3 length: 14 amino acids.

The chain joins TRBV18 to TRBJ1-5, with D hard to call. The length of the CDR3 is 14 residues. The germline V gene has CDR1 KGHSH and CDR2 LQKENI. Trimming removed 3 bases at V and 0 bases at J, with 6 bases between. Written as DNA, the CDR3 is TGTGCCAGCTCACCCGACCTTAGCAATCAGCCCCAGCATTTT. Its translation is CASSPDLSNQPQHF.

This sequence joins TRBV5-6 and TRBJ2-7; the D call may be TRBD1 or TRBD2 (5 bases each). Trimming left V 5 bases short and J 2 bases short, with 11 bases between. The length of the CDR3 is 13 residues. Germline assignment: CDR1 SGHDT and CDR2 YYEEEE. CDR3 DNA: TGTGCCAGCAGTTGGGACCGCGCCTACGAGCAGTACTTC. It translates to CASSWDRAYEQYF.

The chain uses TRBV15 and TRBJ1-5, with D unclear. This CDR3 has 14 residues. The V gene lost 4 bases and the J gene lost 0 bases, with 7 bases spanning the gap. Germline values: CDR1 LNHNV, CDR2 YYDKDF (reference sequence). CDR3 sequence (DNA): TGTGCCACCAGCACAGGATATAGCAATCAGCCCCAGCATTTT. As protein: CATSTGYSNQPQHF.

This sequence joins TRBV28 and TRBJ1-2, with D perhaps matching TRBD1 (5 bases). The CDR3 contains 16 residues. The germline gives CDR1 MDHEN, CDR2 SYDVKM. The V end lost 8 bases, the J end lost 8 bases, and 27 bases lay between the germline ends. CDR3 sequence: CASGLWGVLIEGGYTF. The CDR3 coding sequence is TGTGCCAGCGGACTTTGGGGCGTCCTAATTGAAGGAGGCTACACCTTC.

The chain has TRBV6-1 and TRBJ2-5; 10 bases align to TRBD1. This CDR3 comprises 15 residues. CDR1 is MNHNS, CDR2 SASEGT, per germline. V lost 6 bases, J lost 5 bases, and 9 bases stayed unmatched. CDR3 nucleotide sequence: TGTGCCAGCAGCCCAGGGACAGGGGATGCGGAGACCCAGTACTTC. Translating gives CASSPGTGDAETQYF.

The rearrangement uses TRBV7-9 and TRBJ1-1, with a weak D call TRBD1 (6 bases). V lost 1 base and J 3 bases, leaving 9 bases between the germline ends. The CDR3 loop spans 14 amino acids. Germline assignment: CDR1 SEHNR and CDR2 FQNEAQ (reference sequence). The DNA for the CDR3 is TGTGCCAGCAGCTTAGGGGAGGGGGACACTGAAGCTTTCTTT. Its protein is CASSLGEGDTEAFF.

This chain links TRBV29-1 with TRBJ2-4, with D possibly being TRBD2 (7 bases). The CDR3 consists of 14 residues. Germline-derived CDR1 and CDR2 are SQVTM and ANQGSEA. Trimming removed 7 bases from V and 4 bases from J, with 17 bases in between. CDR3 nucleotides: TGCAGCGCCAAACAGGGAGGGTCGAAAAACATTCAGTACTTC. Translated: CSAKQGGSKNIQYF.